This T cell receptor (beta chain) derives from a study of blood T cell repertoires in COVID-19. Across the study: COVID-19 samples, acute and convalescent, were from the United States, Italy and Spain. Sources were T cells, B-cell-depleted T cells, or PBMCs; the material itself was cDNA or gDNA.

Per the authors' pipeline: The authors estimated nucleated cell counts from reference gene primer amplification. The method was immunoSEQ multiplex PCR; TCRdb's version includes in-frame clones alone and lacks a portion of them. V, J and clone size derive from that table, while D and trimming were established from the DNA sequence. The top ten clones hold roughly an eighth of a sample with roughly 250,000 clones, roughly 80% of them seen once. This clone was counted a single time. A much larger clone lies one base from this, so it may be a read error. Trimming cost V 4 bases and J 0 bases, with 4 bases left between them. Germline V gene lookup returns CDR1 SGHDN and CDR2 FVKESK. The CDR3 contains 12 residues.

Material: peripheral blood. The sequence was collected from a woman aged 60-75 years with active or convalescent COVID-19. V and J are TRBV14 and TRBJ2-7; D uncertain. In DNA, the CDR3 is TGTGCCAGCAGCCCCTGCTCCTACGAGCAGTACTTC. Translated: CASSPCSYEQYF.